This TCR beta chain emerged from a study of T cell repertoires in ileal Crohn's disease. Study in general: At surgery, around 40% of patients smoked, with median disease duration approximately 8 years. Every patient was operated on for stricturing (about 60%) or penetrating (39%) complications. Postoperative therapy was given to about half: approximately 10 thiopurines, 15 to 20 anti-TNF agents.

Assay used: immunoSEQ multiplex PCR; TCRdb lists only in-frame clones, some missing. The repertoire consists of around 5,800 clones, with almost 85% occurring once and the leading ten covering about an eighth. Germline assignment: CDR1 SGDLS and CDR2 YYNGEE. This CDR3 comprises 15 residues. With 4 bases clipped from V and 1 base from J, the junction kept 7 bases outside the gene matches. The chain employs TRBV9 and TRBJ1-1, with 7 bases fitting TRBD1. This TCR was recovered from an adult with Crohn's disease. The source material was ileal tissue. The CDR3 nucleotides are TGTGCCAGCAGCCCACAGGGGCGGACGAACACTGAAGCTTTCTTT. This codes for CASSPQGRTNTEAFF.